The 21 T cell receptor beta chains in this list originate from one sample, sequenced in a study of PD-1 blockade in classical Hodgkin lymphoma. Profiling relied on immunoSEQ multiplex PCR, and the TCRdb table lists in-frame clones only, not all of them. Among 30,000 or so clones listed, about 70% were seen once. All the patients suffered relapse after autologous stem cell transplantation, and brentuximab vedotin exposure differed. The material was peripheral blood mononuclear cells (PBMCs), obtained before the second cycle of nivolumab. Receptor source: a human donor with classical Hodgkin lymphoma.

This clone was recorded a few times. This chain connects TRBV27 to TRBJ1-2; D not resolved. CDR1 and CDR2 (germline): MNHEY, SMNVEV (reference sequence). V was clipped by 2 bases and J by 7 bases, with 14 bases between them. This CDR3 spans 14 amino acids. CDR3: CASSLRLGPGGYTF. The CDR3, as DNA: TGTGCCAGCAGTTTACGGTTGGGCCCCGGTGGCTACACCTTC.

Written as DNA, the CDR3 is TGCGCCAGCAGCCCTGTCCAGGGGGTACAGTCCTATAATTCACCCCTCCACTTT. Encoded protein: CASSPVQGVQSYNSPLHF. The V call is TRBV5-1, the J call TRBJ1-6, with 7 positions matching TRBD1. This CDR3 has 18 residues. V lost 4 bases to trimming and J lost 1 base; unmatched junction nucleotides: 11. Per the germline V gene, CDR1 is SGHRS and CDR2 is YFSETQ.

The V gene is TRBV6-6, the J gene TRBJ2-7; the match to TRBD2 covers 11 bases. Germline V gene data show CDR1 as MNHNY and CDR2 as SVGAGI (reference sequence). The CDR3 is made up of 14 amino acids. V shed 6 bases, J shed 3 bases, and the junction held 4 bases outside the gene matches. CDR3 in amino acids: CASRTSGVLYEQYF. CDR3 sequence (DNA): TGTGCCAGCAGGACTAGCGGGGTCCTCTACGAGCAGTACTTC.

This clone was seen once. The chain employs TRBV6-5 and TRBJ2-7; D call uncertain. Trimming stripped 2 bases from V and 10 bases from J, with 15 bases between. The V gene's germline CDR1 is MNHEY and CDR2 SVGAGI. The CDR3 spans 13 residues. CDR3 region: CASSYEQYHNQYF. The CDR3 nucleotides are TGTGCCAGCAGTTACGAGCAGTATCACAATCAGTACTTC.

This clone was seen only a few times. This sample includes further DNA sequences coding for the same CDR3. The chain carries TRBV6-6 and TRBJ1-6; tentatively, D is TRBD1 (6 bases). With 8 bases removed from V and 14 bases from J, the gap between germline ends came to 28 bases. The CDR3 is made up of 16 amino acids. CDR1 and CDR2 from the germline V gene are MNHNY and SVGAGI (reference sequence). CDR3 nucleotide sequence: TGTGCCAGCGCCCCTGCACGGGACACGAGATTGAGGGCCCTCCACTTT. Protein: CASAPARDTRLRALHF.

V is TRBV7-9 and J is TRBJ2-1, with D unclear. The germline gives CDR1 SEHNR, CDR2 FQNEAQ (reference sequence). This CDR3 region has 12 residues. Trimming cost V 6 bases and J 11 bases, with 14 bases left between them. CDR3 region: CASSHGSAQQFF. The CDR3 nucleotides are TGTGCCAGCAGTCACGGAAGCGCTCAGCAGTTCTTC.

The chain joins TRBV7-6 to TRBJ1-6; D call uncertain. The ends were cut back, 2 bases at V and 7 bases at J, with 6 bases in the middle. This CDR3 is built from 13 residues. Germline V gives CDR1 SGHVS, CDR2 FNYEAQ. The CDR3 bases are TGTGCCAGCAGCTTACAGTGGAATTCACCCCTCCACTTT. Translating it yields CASSLQWNSPLHF.

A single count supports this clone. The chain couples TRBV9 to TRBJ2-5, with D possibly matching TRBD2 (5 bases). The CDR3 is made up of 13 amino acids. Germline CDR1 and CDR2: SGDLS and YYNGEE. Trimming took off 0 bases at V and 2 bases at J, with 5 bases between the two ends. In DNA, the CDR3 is TGTGCCAGCAGCGTAGCGGGACAAGAGACCCAGTACTTC. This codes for CASSVAGQETQYF.

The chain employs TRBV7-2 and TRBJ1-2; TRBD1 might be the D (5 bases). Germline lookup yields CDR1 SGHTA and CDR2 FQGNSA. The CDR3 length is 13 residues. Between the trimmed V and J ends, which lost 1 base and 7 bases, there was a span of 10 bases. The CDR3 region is CASSLVGVGGYTF. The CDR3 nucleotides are TGTGCCAGCAGCTTAGTGGGGGTCGGTGGCTACACCTTC.

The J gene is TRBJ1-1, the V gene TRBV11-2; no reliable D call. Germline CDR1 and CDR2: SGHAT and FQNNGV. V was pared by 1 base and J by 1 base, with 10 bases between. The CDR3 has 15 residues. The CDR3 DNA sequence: TGTGCCAGCAGCTTAGTGGGTCGAGGGAACACTGAAGCTTTCTTT. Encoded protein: CASSLVGRGNTEAFF.

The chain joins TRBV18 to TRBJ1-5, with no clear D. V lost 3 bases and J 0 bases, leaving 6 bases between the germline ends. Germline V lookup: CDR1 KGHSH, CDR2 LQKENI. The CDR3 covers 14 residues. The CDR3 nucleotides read TGTGCCAGCTCACCGGCGGATAGCAATCAGCCCCAGCATTTT. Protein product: CASSPADSNQPQHF. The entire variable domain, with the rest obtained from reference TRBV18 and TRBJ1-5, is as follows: NAGVMQNPRHLVRRRGQEARLRCSPMKGHSHVYWYRQLPEEGLKFMVYLQKENIIDESGMPKERFSAEFPKEGPSILRIQQVVRGDSAAYFCASSPADSNQPQHFGDGTRLSIL.

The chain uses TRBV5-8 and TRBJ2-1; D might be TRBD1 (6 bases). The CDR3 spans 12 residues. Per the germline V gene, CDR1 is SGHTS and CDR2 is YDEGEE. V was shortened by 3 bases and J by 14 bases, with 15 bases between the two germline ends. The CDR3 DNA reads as TGTGCCAGCAGCTATCGACAGGAACCTGAGTTCTTC. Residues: CASSYRQEPEFF. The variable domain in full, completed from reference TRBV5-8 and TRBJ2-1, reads EAGVTQSPTHLIKTRGQQATLRCSPISGHTSVYWYQQALGLGLQFLLWYDEGEERNRGNFPPRFSGRQFPNYSSELNVNALELEDSALYLCASSYRQEPEFFGPGTRLTVL.

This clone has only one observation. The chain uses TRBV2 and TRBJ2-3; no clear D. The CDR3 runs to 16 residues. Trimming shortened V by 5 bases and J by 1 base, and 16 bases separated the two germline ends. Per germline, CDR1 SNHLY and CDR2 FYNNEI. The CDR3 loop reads CASSPLLGYGTDTQYF. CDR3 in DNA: TGTGCCAGCAGTCCATTGCTAGGGTACGGCACAGATACGCAGTATTTT.

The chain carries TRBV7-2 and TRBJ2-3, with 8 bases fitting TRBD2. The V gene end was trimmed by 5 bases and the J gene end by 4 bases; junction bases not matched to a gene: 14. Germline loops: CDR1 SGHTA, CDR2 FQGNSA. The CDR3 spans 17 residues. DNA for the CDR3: TGTGCCAGCAGCAAAAGATTAGCGGGAACCCTCTCAGATACGCAGTATTTT. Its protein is CASSKRLAGTLSDTQYF.

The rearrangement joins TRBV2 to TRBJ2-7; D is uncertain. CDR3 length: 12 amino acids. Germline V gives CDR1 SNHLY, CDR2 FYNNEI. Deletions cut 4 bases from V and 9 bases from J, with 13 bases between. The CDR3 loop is CASSGDTSPQYF. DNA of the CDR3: TGTGCCAGCAGTGGTGACACCTCGCCGCAGTACTTC.

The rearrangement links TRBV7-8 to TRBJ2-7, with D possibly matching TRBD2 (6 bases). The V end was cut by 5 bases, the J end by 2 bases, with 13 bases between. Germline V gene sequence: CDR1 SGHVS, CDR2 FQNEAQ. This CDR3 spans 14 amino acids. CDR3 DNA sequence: TGTGCCAGCAGCGTCGGGACTTTAGCCTACGAGCAGTACTTC. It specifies CASSVGTLAYEQYF. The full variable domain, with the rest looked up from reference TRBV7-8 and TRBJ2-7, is GAGVSQSPRYKVAKRGQDVALRCDPISGHVSLFWYQQALGQGPEFLTYFQNEAQLDKSGLPSDRFFAERPEGSVSTLKIQRTQQEDSAVYLCASSVGTLAYEQYFGPGTRLTVT.

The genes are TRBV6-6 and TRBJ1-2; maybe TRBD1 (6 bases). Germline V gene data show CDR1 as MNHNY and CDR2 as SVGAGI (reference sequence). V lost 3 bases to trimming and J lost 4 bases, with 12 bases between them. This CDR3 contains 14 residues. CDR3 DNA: TGTGCCAGCAGTTATCGACAGGCGTTCTATGGCTACACCTTC. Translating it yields CASSYRQAFYGYTF.

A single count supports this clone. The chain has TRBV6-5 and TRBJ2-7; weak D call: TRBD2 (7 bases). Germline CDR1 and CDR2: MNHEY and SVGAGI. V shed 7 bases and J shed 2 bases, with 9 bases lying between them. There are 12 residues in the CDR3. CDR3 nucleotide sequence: TGTGCCAGCAAGGGGGGGACCTACGAGCAGTACTTC. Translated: CASKGGTYEQYF.

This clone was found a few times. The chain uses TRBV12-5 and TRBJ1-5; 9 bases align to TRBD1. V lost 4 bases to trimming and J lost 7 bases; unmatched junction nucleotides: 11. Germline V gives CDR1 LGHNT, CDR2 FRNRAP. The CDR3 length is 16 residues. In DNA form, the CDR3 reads TGTGCTAGTGGTTGGCGCCGGGACAGGGACGGGCAGCCCCAGCATTTT. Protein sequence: CASGWRRDRDGQPQHF.

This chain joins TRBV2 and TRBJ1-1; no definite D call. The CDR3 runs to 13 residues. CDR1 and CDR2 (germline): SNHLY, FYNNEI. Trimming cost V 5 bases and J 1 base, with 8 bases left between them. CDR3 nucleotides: TGTGCCAGCAGTTACAATCCGAACACTGAAGCTTTCTTT. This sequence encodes CASSYNPNTEAFF.

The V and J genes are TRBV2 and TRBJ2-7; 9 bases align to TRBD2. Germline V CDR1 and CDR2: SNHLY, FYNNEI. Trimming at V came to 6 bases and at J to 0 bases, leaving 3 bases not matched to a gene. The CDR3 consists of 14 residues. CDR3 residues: CASRVAGDSYEQYF. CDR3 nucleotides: TGTGCCAGCAGAGTAGCGGGAGACTCCTACGAGCAGTACTTC. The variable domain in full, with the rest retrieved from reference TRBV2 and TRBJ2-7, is EPEVTQTPSHQVTQMGQEVILRCVPISNHLYFYWYRQILGQKVEFLVSFYNNEISEKSEIFDDQFSVERPDGSNFTLKIRSTKLEDSAMYFCASRVAGDSYEQYFGPGTRLTVT.